The 8 T cell receptor beta chains below come from one sample, sequenced in a study of cytotoxic CD8 clonotypes in ibrutinib-treated CLL. Only in-frame clones appear in the TCRdb table, and some are missing; sequencing was by immunoSEQ multiplex PCR. The data contain roughly 330,000 clones, about 61% of them singletons. Sequenced material: PBMCs, taken after 36 months of ibrutinib treatment. The receptors stem from a human donor with chronic lymphocytic leukemia.

The J gene is TRBJ1-3, the V gene TRBV7-9; D is perhaps TRBD1 (5 bases). Germline-derived CDR1 and CDR2 are SEHNR and FQNEAQ (reference sequence). The CDR3 has 15 residues. The V and J ends lost 5 bases and 4 bases respectively, with 15 bases between them. The CDR3 region is CASSQTGTPGNTIYF. As DNA, the CDR3 is TGTGCCAGCAGCCAAACCGGGACGCCAGGAAACACCATATATTTT.

The CDR3: CASSSQQRSRSNYGYTF. In DNA, the CDR3 is TGTGCCAGCAGCTCCCAACAACGCAGCCGGAGCAACTATGGCTACACCTTC. This sequence joins TRBV5-6 and TRBJ1-2; no reliable D call. CDR1 is SGHDT, CDR2 YYEEEE, per germline. Trimming cost V 3 bases and J 2 bases, with 20 bases left between them. The CDR3 spans 17 residues.

V is TRBV6-5 and J is TRBJ2-1, with a possible D match to TRBD1 (6 bases). The CDR3 runs 15 residues. Per the germline V gene, CDR1 is MNHEY and CDR2 is SVGAGI. Deletions cut 1 base from V and 4 bases from J, with 11 bases between. The CDR3 DNA reads TGTGCCAGCAGTTACTACAGGGTTTTATACAATGAGCAGTTCTTC. This encodes CASSYYRVLYNEQFF.

The chain joins TRBV28 to TRBJ2-5; 7 bases are shared with TRBD1. V shed 8 bases, J shed 1 base, and the junction held 7 bases outside the gene matches. The CDR3 has 14 residues. CDR1 MDHEN and CDR2 SYDVKM come from the germline V gene. CDR3 sequence: CASWDSGVQETQYF. In nucleotides, the CDR3 is TGTGCCAGCTGGGACAGTGGGGTCCAAGAGACCCAGTACTTC.

This chain connects TRBV5-5 to TRBJ1-1; unclear D gene. This CDR3 contains 13 residues. Looked up from germline, CDR1 is SGHKS and CDR2 is YYEKEE (reference sequence). V was trimmed by 0 bases and J by 1 base, leaving 4 bases between them. Written as DNA, the CDR3 is TGTGCCAGCAGCTTGGCAAGGAACACTGAAGCTTTCTTT. It codes for CASSLARNTEAFF.

The V and J genes are TRBV7-8 and TRBJ1-5, with TRBD1 matching over 9 bases. The CDR3 extends over 14 amino acids. The ends lost 5 bases at V and 5 bases at J; junction bases unmatched: 4. CDR1 SGHVS and CDR2 FQNEAQ come from the germline V gene. The CDR3 nucleotides are TGTGCCAGCAGCACCAACAGGGGGCATCAGCCCCAGCATTTT. This sequence encodes CASSTNRGHQPQHF.

The chain couples TRBV13 to TRBJ2-1; D is unclear. V dropped 4 bases and J dropped 0 bases, with 10 bases sitting between them. From germline, CDR1 is PRHDT and CDR2 FYEKMQ (reference sequence). CDR3 length: 15 amino acids. The CDR3: CASSYRKRSYNEQFF. DNA for the CDR3: TGTGCCAGCAGCTATCGAAAACGCTCCTACAATGAGCAGTTCTTC.

This clone turned up a few times. V is TRBV6-5 and J is TRBJ1-1; weak D call: TRBD1 (6 bases). Trimming removed 5 bases from V and 9 bases from J, with 10 bases in between. Germline V CDR1 and CDR2: MNHEY, SVGAGI. The length of the CDR3 is 11 residues. The chain's CDR3 is CASSLGQKAFF. The CDR3 DNA sequence: TGTGCCAGCAGTCTCGGACAGAAAGCTTTCTTT.